The clone carrying this TCR beta chain occurred many times. This specimen belongs to a study of regulatory T cells in long-lasting Graves disease. Noted time point: newly diagnosed GD, antithyroid drugs for less than 3 months. Researchers made the TCR library from RNA that was extracted from PBMCs. Germline lookup yields CDR1 MNHEY and CDR2 SVGAGI. V lost 4 bases to trimming and J lost 9 bases, with 10 bases between them. The CDR3 spans 12 residues. Researchers made TCR beta libraries by using iRepertoire HTBI primers and running Arm-PCR on CDR3 regions. Each CDR3 protein gets one entry after TCRdb re-called the multiplex PCR reads with MiXCR. Seen here are 400,000 to 500,000 distinct CDR3 sequences, about a sixth observed once, and the top ten hold approximately 11%. The data also belong to a second study, concerning T cells in Graves' hyperthyroidism and ophthalmopathy.

This TCR was sampled from a woman in her thirties with Graves disease. The starting material was peripheral blood mononuclear cells (PBMCs), obtained at new diagnosis, from a patient treated with antithyroid drugs. The chain has TRBV6-5 and TRBJ2-1; tentative D call: TRBD2 (5 bases). The CDR3 DNA reads TGTGCCAGCAGTTCCCTGGGGAGTGAGCAGTTCTTC. Translation gives CASSSLGSEQFF.